Listed here are 9 T cell receptor beta chains from one sample, sequenced in a study of blood T cell repertoires in COVID-19. Only in-frame clones appear in the TCRdb table, and some are missing; sequencing was by immunoSEQ multiplex PCR. The sample lists approximately 120,000 clones; 75% to 85% were seen once. The sequenced sample was peripheral blood. The receptors were sampled from a woman at least 80 years old with active or convalescent COVID-19.

This clone was found once. The chain carries TRBV29-1 and TRBJ2-3; the match to TRBD2 covers 7 bases. This CDR3 is built from 13 residues. Germline CDR1 is SQVTM and CDR2 is ANQGSEA. Unmatched junction bases numbered 9, after V lost 7 bases and J lost 5 bases. This CDR3 is CSAPGLVGDTQYF. The CDR3 nucleotides read TGCAGCGCACCCGGACTAGTTGGAGATACGCAGTATTTT.

This chain uses TRBV30 with TRBJ2-7; 7 bases agree with TRBD2. CDR3 length equals 15 residues. Germline-derived CDR1 and CDR2 are GTSNPN and SVGIG (reference sequence). J lost 0 bases, V lost 1 base, and 6 bases had no gene match. The CDR3 bases are TGTGCCTGGAGTGGCAGAGCGGGGATCTCCTACGAGCAGTACTTC. Its translation is CAWSGRAGISYEQYF. Complete variable domain (other parts from reference TRBV30 and TRBJ2-7): SQTIHQWPATLVQPVGSPLSLECTVEGTSNPNLYWYRQAAGRGLQLLFYSVGIGQISSEVPQNLSASRPQDRQFILSSKKLLLSDSGFYLCAWSGRAGISYEQYFGPGTRLTVT.

The V and J genes are TRBV4-2 and TRBJ2-7; 8 bases line up with TRBD2. The germline V gene has CDR1 LGHNA and CDR2 YNFKEQ. CDR3 length equals 15 residues. With 1 base clipped from V and 7 bases from J, the junction kept 9 bases outside the gene matches. CDR3 loop: CASSQAGTRLGEQYF. CDR3 DNA sequence: TGTGCCAGCAGCCAAGCCGGGACTAGGCTGGGAGAGCAGTACTTC.

On this clone itself: The same CDR3 also results from other DNA sequences found in this sample. The rearrangement links TRBV29-1 to TRBJ2-1; D gene ambiguous. This CDR3 has 10 residues. V was clipped by 4 bases and J by 4 bases, with 2 bases between them. Germline lookup yields CDR1 SQVTM and CDR2 ANQGSEA. CDR3 loop: CSVAYNEQFF. CDR3 nucleotide sequence: TGCAGCGTTGCTTACAATGAGCAGTTCTTC.

This chain links TRBV7-3 with TRBJ1-6; 7 nucleotides align to TRBD1. V gave up 3 bases and J gave up 14 bases; unmatched junction bases: 13. CDR3 length: 15 residues. CDR1 and CDR2 (germline): SGHTA, FQGTGA. This CDR3 is CASSLRQGPRGTLHF. The DNA for the CDR3 is TGTGCCAGCAGCTTGAGACAGGGCCCCCGAGGGACCCTCCACTTT.

This clone is judged medium-sized. The J gene is TRBJ1-1, the V gene TRBV28; 11 bases agree with TRBD1. The V segment lost 6 bases and the J segment 0 bases; nucleotides outside the gene matches: 3. CDR1 is MDHEN, CDR2 SYDVKM, per germline. The CDR3 consists of 15 residues. CDR3 in DNA: TGTGCCAGCAGGGGACAGGGGGGGATGAACACTGAAGCTTTCTTT. The encoded protein is CASRGQGGMNTEAFF.

J is TRBJ2-7 and V is TRBV5-4; 8 bases match TRBD2. V lost 0 bases and J lost 2; bases outside the gene matches: 1. The germline gives CDR1 SGHNT, CDR2 YYREEE (reference sequence). The CDR3 runs to 14 residues. This chain's CDR3 is CASSLDSGAYEQYF. The DNA of the CDR3 is TGTGCCAGCAGCTTGGATAGCGGGGCCTACGAGCAGTACTTC.

This clone was observed a single time. V gene TRBV15 combines with J gene TRBJ2-2; the D gene is possibly TRBD2 (6 bases). From germline, CDR1 is LNHNV and CDR2 YYDKDF (reference sequence). V was clipped by 6 bases and J by 3 bases, with 11 bases between them. The CDR3 sequence is 14 residues long. The CDR3 region has the DNA TGTGCCACCAGTCCCCAGCGGGACACCGGGGAGCTGTTTTTT. Translation: CATSPQRDTGELFF.

This clone was observed a single time. The genes are TRBV10-3 and TRBJ2-1; the match to TRBD2 covers 9 bases. Germline CDR1 ENHRY, CDR2 SYGVKD. V gave up 4 bases and J gave up 6 bases; unmatched junction bases: 4. The CDR3 length is 14 residues. The CDR3 here is CAISGTSAGNEQFF. The CDR3 nucleotides are TGTGCCATCAGTGGGACTAGCGCGGGCAATGAGCAGTTCTTC.